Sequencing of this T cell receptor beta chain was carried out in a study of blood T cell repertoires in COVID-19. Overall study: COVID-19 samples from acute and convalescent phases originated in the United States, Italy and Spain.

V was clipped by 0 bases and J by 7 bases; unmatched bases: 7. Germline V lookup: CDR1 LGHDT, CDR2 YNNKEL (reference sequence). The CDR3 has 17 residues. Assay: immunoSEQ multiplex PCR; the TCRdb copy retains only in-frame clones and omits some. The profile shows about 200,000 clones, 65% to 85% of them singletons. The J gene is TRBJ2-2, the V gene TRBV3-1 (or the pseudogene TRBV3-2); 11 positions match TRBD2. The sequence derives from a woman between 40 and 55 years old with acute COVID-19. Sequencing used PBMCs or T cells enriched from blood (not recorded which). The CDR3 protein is CASSQELAGASGGELFF. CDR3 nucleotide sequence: TGTGCCAGCAGCCAAGAACTAGCGGGAGCGTCGGGCGGGGAGCTGTTTTTT.